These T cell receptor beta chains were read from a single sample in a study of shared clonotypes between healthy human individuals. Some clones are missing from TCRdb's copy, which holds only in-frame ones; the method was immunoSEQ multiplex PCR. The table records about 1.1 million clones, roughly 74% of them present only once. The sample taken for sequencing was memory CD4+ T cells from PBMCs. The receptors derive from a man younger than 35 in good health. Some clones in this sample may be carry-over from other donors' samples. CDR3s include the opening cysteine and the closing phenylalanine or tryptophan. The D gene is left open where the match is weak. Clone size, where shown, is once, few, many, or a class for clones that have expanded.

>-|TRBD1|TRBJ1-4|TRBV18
CASSPPGQGDFANEKLFF
TGTGCCAGCTCACCACCGGGACAGGGGGACTTTGCTAATGAAAAACTGTTTTTT
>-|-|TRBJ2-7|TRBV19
CASSRGFGFSYEQYF
TGTGCCAGTTCACGGGGTTTTGGGTTTTCCTACGAGCAGTACTTC
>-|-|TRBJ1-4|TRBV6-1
CASMKGPNEKLFF
TGTGCCAGCATGAAAGGTCCTAATGAAAAACTGTTTTTT
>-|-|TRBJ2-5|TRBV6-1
CASRRIMLETQYF
TGTGCCAGCAGAAGGATAATGTTGGAGACCCAGTACTTC
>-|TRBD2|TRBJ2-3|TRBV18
CASSLQTSGRLDTQYF
TGTGCCAGCTCACTCCAGACTAGCGGGAGGTTAGATACGCAGTATTTT
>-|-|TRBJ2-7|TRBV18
CASSRDSYEQYF
TGTGCCAGCTCAAGAGACAGTTACGAGCAGTACTTC
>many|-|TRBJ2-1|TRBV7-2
CASSLSRGNEQFF
TGTGCCAGCAGCTTATCCAGGGGCAATGAGCAGTTCTTC
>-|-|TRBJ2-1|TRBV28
CASINSGSHNEQFF
TGTGCCAGCATAAATTCCGGGTCCCACAATGAGCAGTTCTTC
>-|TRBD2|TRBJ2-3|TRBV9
CASSADKGGRGTQYF
TGTGCCAGCAGCGCCGATAAGGGAGGGCGAGGTACGCAGTATTTT
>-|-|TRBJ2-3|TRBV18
CASSPPGTDTQYF
TGTGCCAGCTCACCACCTGGCACAGATACGCAGTATTTT
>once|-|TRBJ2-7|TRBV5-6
CASSLAGTISYGQYF
TGTGCCAGCAGCTTGGCGGGGACAATATCCTACGGGCAGTACTTC
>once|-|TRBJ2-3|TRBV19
CASSISGVIDTQYF
TGTGCCAGTAGTATTTCGGGAGTGATAGATACGCAGTATTTT
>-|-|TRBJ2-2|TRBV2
CASSGTGSNTGELFF
TGTGCCAGCAGTGGAACAGGCTCGAACACCGGGGAGCTGTTTTTT
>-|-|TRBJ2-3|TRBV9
CASSAERYTDTQYF
TGTGCCAGCAGCGCGGAGCGCTACACAGATACGCAGTATTTT
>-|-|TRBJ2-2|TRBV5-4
CASSNGVTGELFF
TGTGCCAGCAGCAACGGGGTCACCGGGGAGCTGTTTTTT
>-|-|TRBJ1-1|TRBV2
CASSESTGRAEAFF
TGTGCCAGCAGTGAATCTACAGGGCGGGCTGAAGCTTTCTTT
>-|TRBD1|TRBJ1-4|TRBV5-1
CASSRSGTGEKLFF
TGCGCCAGCAGCCGGTCCGGGACAGGGGAAAAACTGTTTTTT
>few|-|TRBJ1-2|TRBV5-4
CASSFGVGYTF
TGTGCCAGCAGCTTCGGGGTTGGCTACACCTTC
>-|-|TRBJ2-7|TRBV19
CASSTSTKAYEQYF
TGTGCCAGTAGTACGAGCACAAAGGCCTACGAGCAGTACTTC
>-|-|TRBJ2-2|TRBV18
CASSPPSRTGELFF
TGTGCCAGCTCACCCCCTAGCCGCACCGGGGAGCTGTTTTTT
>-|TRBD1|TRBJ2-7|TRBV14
CASSQVARGSYEQYF
TGTGCCAGCAGCCAAGTAGCCAGGGGGTCTTACGAGCAGTACTTC
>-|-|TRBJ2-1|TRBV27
CASSFQRGAGSSYNEQFF
TGTGCCAGCAGTTTCCAGAGGGGGGCGGGGAGCTCCTACAATGAGCAGTTCTTC
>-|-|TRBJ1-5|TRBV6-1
CASSSNQPQHF
TGTGCCAGCAGTTCCAATCAGCCCCAGCATTTT
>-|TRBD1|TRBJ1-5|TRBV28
CASSYGTGLQPQHF
TGTGCCAGCAGTTACGGGACAGGGCTTCAGCCCCAGCATTTT